This T cell receptor beta chain was identified during a study of Tregs in tolerant kidney transplant recipients. Study-level findings and limits: Expanding Tregs on activated donor B cells appeared to best identify donor-specific TCRbeta clones. No direct test of biological reproducibility was done here.

TCRdb keeps only in-frame clones here, not all; method: immunoSEQ multiplex PCR. Its table records tens of thousands of clones. Germline CDR1 reads MDHEN; CDR2 reads SYDVKM. This CDR3 has 15 amino acids. V shed 6 bases and J shed 0 bases, with 12 bases lying between them. The nonmyeloablative bone marrow transplants came from related graft donors, with transient mixed chimerism. Thawed PBMCs were FACS-sorted into unstimulated CD4+CD25+CD127- regulatory T cells, CD4+CD25- non-regulatory cells, CD4 and CD8 cells. About this clone: Its antigen is unknown. The read finishes 3 residues shy of the CDR3 end, and the germline J gene is used to complete it.

The chain joins TRBV28 to TRBJ2-1; a weak D match, TRBD1 (6 bases). This clonotype was obtained from a human patient who received a combined kidney and bone marrow transplant. Some of the T cells may derive from the graft donor. The source was CD4+ T cells from blood (PBMCs), collected 24 months after the transplant. The covered CDR3 bases are TGTGCCAGCAGCTCGGGACACGGCTCCTACAATGAG. Protein product: CASSSGHGSYNE. In full, the CDR3 is CASSSGHGSYNEQFF. Looking up the rest from reference TRBV28 and TRBJ2-1 gives the full variable domain: DVKVTQSSRYLVKRTGEKVFLECVQDMDHENMFWYRQDPGLGLRLIYFSYDVKMKEKGDIPEGYSVSREKKERFSLILESASTNQTSMYLCASSSGHGSYNEQFFGPGTRLTVL.